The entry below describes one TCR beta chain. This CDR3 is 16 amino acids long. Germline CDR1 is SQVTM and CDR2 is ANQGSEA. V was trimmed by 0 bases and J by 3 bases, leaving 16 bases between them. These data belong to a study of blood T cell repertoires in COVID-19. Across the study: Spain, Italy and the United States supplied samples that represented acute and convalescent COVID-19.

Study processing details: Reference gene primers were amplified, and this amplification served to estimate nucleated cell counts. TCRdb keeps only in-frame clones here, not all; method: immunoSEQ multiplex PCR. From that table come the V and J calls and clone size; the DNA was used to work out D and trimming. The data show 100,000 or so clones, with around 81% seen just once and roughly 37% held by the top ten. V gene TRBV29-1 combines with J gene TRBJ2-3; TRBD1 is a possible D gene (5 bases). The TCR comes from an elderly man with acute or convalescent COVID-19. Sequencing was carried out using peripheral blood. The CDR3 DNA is TGCAGCGTTGAAGATGGTACAGGCGGTGGAACAGATACGCAGTATTTT. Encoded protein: CSVEDGTGGGTDTQYF.